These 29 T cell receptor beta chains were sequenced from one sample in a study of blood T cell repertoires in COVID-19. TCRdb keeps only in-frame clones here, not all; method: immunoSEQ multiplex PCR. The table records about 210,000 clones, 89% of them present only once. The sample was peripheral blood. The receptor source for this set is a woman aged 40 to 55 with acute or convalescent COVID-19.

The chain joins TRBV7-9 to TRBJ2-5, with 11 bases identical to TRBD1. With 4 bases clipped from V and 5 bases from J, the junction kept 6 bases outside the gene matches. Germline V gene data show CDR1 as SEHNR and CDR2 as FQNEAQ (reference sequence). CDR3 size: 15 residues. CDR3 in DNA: TGTGCCAGCAGCTACGGACAGGGGGCATCGGAGACCCAGTACTTC. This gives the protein CASSYGQGASETQYF.

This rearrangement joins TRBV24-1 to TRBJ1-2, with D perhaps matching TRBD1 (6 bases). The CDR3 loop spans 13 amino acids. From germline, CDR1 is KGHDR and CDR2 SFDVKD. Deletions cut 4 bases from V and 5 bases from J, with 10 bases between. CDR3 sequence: CATSDNGQYGYTF. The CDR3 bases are TGTGCCACCAGTGACAATGGACAGTATGGCTACACCTTC.

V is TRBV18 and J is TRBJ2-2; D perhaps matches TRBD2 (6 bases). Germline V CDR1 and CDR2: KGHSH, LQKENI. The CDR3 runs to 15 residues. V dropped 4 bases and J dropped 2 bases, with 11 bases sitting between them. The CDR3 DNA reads TGTGCCAGCTCACTCGGGACTCCTAACACCGGGGAGCTGTTTTTT. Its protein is CASSLGTPNTGELFF.

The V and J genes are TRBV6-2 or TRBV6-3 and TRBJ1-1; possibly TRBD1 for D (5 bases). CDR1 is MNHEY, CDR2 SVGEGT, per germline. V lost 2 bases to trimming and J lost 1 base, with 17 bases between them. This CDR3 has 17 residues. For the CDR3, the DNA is TGTGCCAGCAGTTACCCTCAGGAGGGGAGACGGAACACTGAAGCTTTCTTT. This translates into CASSYPQEGRRNTEAFF.

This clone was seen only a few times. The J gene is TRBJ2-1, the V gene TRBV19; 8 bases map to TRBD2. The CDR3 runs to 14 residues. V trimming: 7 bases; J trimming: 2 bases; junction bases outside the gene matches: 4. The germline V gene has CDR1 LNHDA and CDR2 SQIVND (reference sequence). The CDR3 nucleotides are TGTGCCAGTAAAAGCGGGGGCGCCTACAATGAGCAGTTCTTC. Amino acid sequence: CASKSGGAYNEQFF.

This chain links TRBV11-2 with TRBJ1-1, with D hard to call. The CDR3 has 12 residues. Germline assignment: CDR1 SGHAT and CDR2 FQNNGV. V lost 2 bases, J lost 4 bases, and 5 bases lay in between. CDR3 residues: CASSLSSTEAFF. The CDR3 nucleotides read TGTGCCAGCAGCTTATCGTCCACTGAAGCTTTCTTT.

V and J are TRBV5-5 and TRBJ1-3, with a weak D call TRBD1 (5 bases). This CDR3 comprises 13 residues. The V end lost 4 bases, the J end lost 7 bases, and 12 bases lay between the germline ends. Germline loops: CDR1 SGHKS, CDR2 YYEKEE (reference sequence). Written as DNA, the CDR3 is TGTGCCAGCAGCATCCAGGGTTCTAACACCATATATTTT. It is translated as CASSIQGSNTIYF.

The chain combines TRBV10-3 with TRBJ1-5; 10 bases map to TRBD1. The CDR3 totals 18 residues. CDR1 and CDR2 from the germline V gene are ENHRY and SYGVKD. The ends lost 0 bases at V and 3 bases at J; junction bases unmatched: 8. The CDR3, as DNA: TGTGCCATCAGTGAGTCAGGGACAGGGGATGGGTTCAATCAGCCCCAGCATTTT. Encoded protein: CAISESGTGDGFNQPQHF.

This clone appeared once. The CDR3 protein is CASSKATGDSNQPQHF. The CDR3 DNA reads TGTGCCAGCAGCAAAGCGACAGGGGATAGCAATCAGCCCCAGCATTTT. This sequence joins TRBV21-1 and TRBJ1-5; the table's D gene call, TRBD1, was not cross checked with the DNA. TRBV21-1 is assigned pseudogene status. The CDR3 consists of 16 residues.

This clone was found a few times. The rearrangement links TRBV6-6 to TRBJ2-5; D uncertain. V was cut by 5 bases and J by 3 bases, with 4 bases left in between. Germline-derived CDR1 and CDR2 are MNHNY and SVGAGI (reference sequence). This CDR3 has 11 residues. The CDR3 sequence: CASSPKETQYF. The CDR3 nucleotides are TGTGCCAGCAGTCCCAAAGAGACCCAGTACTTC.

The chain's CDR3 is CASSQWVEPGGGEAFF. The CDR3 region has the DNA TGCGCCAGCAGCCAATGGGTCGAGCCCGGTGGAGGTGAAGCTTTCTTT. The chain employs TRBV4-1 and TRBJ1-1; D not certain. Trimming shortened V by 2 bases and J by 7 bases, and 20 bases separated the two germline ends. The germline gives CDR1 MGHRA, CDR2 YSYEKL. The CDR3 is 16 residues long.

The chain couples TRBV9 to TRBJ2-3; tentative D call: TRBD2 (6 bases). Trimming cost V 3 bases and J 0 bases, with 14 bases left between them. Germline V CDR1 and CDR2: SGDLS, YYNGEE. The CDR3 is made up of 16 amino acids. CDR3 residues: CASSGQLAGSTDTQYF. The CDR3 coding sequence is TGTGCCAGCAGCGGACAACTAGCTGGTAGCACAGATACGCAGTATTTT.

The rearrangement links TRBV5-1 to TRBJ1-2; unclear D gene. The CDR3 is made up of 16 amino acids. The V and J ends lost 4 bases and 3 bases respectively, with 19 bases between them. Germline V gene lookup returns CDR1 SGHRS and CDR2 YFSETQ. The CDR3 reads CASSRELPLRDYGYTF. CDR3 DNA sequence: TGCGCCAGCAGCAGGGAATTGCCGTTGAGGGACTATGGCTACACCTTC. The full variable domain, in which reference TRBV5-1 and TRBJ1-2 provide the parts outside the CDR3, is KAGVTQTPRYLIKTRGQQVTLSCSPISGHRSVSWYQQTPGQGLQFLFEYFSETQRNKGNFPGRFSGRQFSNSRSEMNVSTLELGDSALYLCASSRELPLRDYGYTFGSGTRLTVV.

DNA of the CDR3: TGTGCCAGCAGTTTCCGGCAGGGGGGCTATGGCTACACCTTC. Protein product: CASSFRQGGYGYTF. The V and J genes are TRBV27 and TRBJ1-2, with 7 bases fitting TRBD1. Germline CDR1 reads MNHEY; CDR2 reads SMNVEV (reference sequence). After removal of 3 bases from V and 4 bases from J, the junction contained 5 bases not matched to a gene. The CDR3 has 14 residues.

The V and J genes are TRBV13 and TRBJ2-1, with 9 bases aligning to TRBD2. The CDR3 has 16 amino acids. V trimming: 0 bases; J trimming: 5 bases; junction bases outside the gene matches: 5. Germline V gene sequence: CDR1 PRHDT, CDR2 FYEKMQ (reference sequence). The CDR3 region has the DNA TGTGCCAGCAGCTTAGGCCCCAGCGGGGGGAACAATGAGCAGTTCTTC. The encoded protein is CASSLGPSGGNNEQFF.

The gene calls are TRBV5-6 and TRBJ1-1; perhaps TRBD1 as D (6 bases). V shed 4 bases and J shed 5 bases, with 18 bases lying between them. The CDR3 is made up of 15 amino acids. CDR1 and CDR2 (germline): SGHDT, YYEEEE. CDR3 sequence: CASSPDRSTATEAFF. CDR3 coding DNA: TGTGCCAGCAGCCCTGACAGGTCAACAGCGACTGAAGCTTTCTTT.

In nucleotides, the CDR3 is TGTGCCAGCAGCGAGGGGGGGCCAGGTACTGATACGCAGTATTTT. Its protein product is CASSEGGPGTDTQYF. V gene TRBV7-6 combines with J gene TRBJ2-3, with a possible D match to TRBD2 (7 bases). With 5 bases removed from V and 6 bases from J, the gap between germline ends came to 18 bases. The CDR3 consists of 15 residues. Germline CDR1 SGHVS, CDR2 FNYEAQ. Full variable domain (rest looked up from reference TRBV7-6 and TRBJ2-3): GAGVSQSPRYKVTKRGQDVALRCDPISGHVSLYWYRQALGQGPEFLTYFNYEAQQDKSGLPNDRFSAERPEGSISTLTIQRTEQRDSAMYRCASSEGGPGTDTQYFGPGTRLTVL.

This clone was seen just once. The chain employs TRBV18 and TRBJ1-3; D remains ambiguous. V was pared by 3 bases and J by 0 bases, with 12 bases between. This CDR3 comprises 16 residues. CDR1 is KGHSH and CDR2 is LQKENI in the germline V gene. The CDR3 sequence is CASSPVSTRSGNTIYF. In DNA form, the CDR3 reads TGTGCCAGCTCACCCGTGAGCACTCGCTCTGGAAACACCATATATTTT. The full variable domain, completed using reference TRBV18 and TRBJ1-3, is NAGVMQNPRHLVRRRGQEARLRCSPMKGHSHVYWYRQLPEEGLKFMVYLQKENIIDESGMPKERFSAEFPKEGPSILRIQQVVRGDSAAYFCASSPVSTRSGNTIYFGEGSWLTVV.

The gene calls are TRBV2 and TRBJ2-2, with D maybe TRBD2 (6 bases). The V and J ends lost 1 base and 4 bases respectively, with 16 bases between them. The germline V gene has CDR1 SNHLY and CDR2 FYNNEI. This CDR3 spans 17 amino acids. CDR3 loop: CASSEGRDDSGTGELFF. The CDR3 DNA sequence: TGTGCCAGCAGTGAAGGGAGGGATGATAGCGGCACCGGGGAGCTGTTTTTT.

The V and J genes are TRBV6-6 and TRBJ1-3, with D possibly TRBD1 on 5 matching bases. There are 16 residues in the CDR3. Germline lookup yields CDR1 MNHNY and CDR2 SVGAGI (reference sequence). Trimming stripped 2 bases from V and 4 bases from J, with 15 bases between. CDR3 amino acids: CASSYAPGGQGNTIYF. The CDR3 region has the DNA TGTGCCAGCAGTTACGCCCCGGGGGGTCAGGGAAACACCATATATTTT.

The CDR3 DNA reads as TGTGCCAGCACGGGACAGGGTAGCACAGATACGCAGTATTTT. Translating gives CASTGQGSTDTQYF. The chain combines TRBV28 with TRBJ2-3, with 9 nucleotides matching TRBD1. Germline trimming cut 7 bases from V and 0 bases from J; bases unmatched to any gene: 2. There are 14 residues in the CDR3. Germline V CDR1 and CDR2: MDHEN, SYDVKM.

CDR3: CSVAQTSGGGDTQYF. The CDR3 bases are TGCAGCGTCGCCCAGACTAGCGGGGGTGGCGATACGCAGTATTTT. The chain combines TRBV29-1 with TRBJ2-3, with 12 bases lining up with TRBD2. CDR3 length: 15 amino acids. Germline-derived CDR1 and CDR2 are SQVTM and ANQGSEA. J lost 6 bases, V lost 6 bases, and 10 bases had no gene match.

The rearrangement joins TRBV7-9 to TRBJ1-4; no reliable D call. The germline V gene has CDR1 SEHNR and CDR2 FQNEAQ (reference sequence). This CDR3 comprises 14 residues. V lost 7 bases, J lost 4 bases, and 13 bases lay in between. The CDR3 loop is CASIRTGFNEKLFF. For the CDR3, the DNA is TGTGCCAGCATCAGGACGGGATTTAATGAAAAACTGTTTTTT.

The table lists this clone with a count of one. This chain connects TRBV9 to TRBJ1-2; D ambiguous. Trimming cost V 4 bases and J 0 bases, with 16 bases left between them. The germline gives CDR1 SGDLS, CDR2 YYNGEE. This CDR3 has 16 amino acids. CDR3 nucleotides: TGTGCCAGCAGCCCTAGAGGGAAAGGAGCTAACTATGGCTACACCTTC. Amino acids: CASSPRGKGANYGYTF.

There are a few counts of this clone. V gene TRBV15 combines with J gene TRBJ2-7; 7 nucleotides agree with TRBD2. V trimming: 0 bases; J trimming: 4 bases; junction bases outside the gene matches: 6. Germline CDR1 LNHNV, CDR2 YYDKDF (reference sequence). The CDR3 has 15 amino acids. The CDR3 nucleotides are TGTGCCACCAGCAGAGAAGCGGGGTATGAGTACGAGCAGTACGTC. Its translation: CATSREAGYEYEQYV.

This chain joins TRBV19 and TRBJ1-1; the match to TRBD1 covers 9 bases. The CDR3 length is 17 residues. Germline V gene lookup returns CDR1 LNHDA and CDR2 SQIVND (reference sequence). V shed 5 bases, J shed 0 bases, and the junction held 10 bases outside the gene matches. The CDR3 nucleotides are TGTGCCAGTAGTCCACCGGGACAGGGTAACATGAACACTGAAGCTTTCTTT. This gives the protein CASSPPGQGNMNTEAFF.

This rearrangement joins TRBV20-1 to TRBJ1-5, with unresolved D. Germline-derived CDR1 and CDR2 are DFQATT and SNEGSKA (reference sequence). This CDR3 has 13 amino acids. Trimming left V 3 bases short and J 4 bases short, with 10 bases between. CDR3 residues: CSASFGRNQPQHF. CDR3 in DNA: TGCAGTGCTAGTTTCGGGAGGAATCAGCCCCAGCATTTT.

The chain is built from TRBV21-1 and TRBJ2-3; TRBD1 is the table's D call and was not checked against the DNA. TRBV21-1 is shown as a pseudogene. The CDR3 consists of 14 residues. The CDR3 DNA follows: TGTGCCAGCAGCAAAGGGGGCGCCGCAGATACGCAGTATTTT. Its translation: CASSKGGAADTQYF.

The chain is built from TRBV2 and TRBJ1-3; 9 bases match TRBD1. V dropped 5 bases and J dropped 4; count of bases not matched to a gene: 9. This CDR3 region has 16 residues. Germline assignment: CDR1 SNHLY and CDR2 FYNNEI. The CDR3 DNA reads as TGTGCCAGCAGTTATTACAGGGGGCTCGGAGGAAACACCATATATTTT. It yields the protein CASSYYRGLGGNTIYF.